A selection of T cell receptor beta chains follows, all from one sample in a study of cytomegalovirus exposure and HLA in healthy donors. Libraries were prepared by immunoSEQ multiplex PCR; TCRdb keeps only in-frame clonotypes and omits some of them. The sample has under 150,000 clones, around 88% seen once. The sequenced sample was PBMCs. The receptors here all came from a young woman in good health and CMV-seropositive. Both conserved end residues are part of each CDR3. Each record gives: CDR3 DNA, CDR3 protein, J gene, D gene, clone size, V gene. D genes are given only for firm matches. Clone size is stated in some rows and not others, as once, few, many or a class when expanded.

TGTGCCAGTAGTATGAGGGGGCTTGATTCACCCCTCCACTTT,CASSMRGLDSPLHF,TRBJ1-6,TRBD1,-,TRBV19
TGTGCCAGCCACCTTAGCGGGGAATACTCCTACAATGAGCAGTTCTTC,CASHLSGEYSYNEQFF,TRBJ2-1,TRBD2,-,TRBV5-4
TGTGCCAGCAGTGAATGGGCAGCCAATTCACCCCTCCACTTT,CASSEWAANSPLHF,TRBJ1-6,-,few,TRBV2
TGTGCCAGCAGCTTAGTGGGTAGCGGGGGGACGGCAGATACGCAGTATTTT,CASSLVGSGGTADTQYF,TRBJ2-3,TRBD2,-,TRBV5-4
TGCAGTGCTAGCCTTCACAATGAGCAGTTCTTC,CSASLHNEQFF,TRBJ2-1,-,-,TRBV20-1
TGTGCCAGCAGTTACGAGGCAGGGGGGATGAGGTACACCTTC,CASSYEAGGMRYTF,TRBJ1-2,TRBD1,-,TRBV6-6
TGTGCCAGCAGCGTGACAGGGGCCAACTATGGCTACACCTTC,CASSVTGANYGYTF,TRBJ1-2,TRBD1,-,TRBV9
-,CASSSSGEQETQYF,TRBJ2-5,-,few,TRBV6-5
TGCGCCAGCAGTGGCGGCGGGGAGCTGTTTTTT,CASSGGGELFF,TRBJ2-2,-,-,TRBV10-2
TGTGCCAGCCGATACCTAGCGAGCTCCTACAATGAGCAGTTCTTC,CASRYLASSYNEQFF,TRBJ2-1,-,-,TRBV2
TGTGCCAGCAGCGTAGAAGCTAGCGGCTCCTACGAGCAGTACTTC,CASSVEASGSYEQYF,TRBJ2-7,TRBD2,few,TRBV9
TGCGCCAGCAGCTTTGGGCTAGCGGGGGGGCCGTTCTACGAGCAGTACTTC,CASSFGLAGGPFYEQYF,TRBJ2-7,TRBD2,-,TRBV5-1
TGTGCCAGCAGCTCGGGAGCGGGAGGTAGGAATGAGCAGTTCTTC,CASSSGAGGRNEQFF,TRBJ2-1,TRBD2,-,TRBV28
TGTGCCAGCAGTTTAGACAGGGCTTCCTACGAGCAGTACTTC,CASSLDRASYEQYF,TRBJ2-7,TRBD1,-,TRBV27
TGTGCCAGCAGCTTCCGGGGCGGGAGGGCCCCCGCCGGGGAGCTGTTTTTT,CASSFRGGRAPAGELFF,TRBJ2-2,TRBD2,-,TRBV13
TGTGCCAGCAGTCCCCTAACCCCCTATGGCTACACCTTC,CASSPLTPYGYTF,TRBJ1-2,-,-,TRBV6-1
TGTGCCAGCAGCTGGGGGGTCGTGAACACTGAAGCTTTCTTT,CASSWGVVNTEAFF,TRBJ1-1,-,-,TRBV5-4
TGTGCTAGCAGCTACCCTCCCCAGGGGGCCGGGGAGCTGTTTTTT,CASSYPPQGAGELFF,TRBJ2-2,TRBD1,-,TRBV7-7
TGCGCCAGCAGCTTGGAGAGCCTTCAGAACACCGGGGAGCTGTTTTTT,CASSLESLQNTGELFF,TRBJ2-2,-,-,TRBV5-1
TGTGCCAGCACTCCGACAGGGGGCCTGGATTCACCCCTCCACTTT,CASTPTGGLDSPLHF,TRBJ1-6,TRBD1,-,TRBV7-9
TGTGCCAGCAGCTTGGGTACAGGACAGGGCTGGAACGAGCAGTACTTC,CASSLGTGQGWNEQYF,TRBJ2-7,TRBD1,-,TRBV5-6
TGTGCCAGCAGCTTAGGGAGACCCGAACAAGAGACCCAGTACTTC,CASSLGRPEQETQYF,TRBJ2-5,-,once,TRBV5-6
TGTGCCAGCAGAAGGACAGGAAGCTCCTACAATGAGCAGTTCTTC,CASRRTGSSYNEQFF,TRBJ2-1,TRBD1,-,TRBV6-5
TGTGCCAGCAGTCTGGACAGGGCCCATAATTCACCCCTCCACTTT,CASSLDRAHNSPLHF,TRBJ1-6,TRBD1,-,TRBV2
TGTGCCAGCAGCAAAGCGCGGACAGCCTACGAGCAGTACTTC,CASSKARTAYEQYF,TRBJ2-7,-,few,TRBV21-1
TGTGCCAGCAGGCCCACTAGCGGGAGCTACAATGAGCAGTTCTTC,CASRPTSGSYNEQFF,TRBJ2-1,TRBD2,-,TRBV6-1
TGTGCCAGCAGTTACCGGGAGACTGAAGCTTTCTTT,CASSYRETEAFF,TRBJ1-1,-,-,TRBV6-8
TGTGCCAGCAGCTCCGGGACTAGCGGGAGGGCCATCTACGAGCAGTACTTC,CASSSGTSGRAIYEQYF,TRBJ2-7,TRBD2,-,TRBV28
TGTGCCAGCAGCCTACGGGACAGGGAGGAAGAGCAGTACTTC,CASSLRDREEEQYF,TRBJ2-7,TRBD1,-,TRBV6-1
TGTGCCAGCCGGGGGGAGAACAATCAGCCCCAGCATTTT,CASRGENNQPQHF,TRBJ1-5,-,-,TRBV7-8
TGTGCCAGCAGTCCCGGGACGGGGAGGGGCGGCTATGGCTACACCTTC,CASSPGTGRGGYGYTF,TRBJ1-2,-,-,TRBV27
TGTGCCAGCAGCCCGGACAGGGGATACTATGGCTACACCTTC,CASSPDRGYYGYTF,TRBJ1-2,TRBD1,-,TRBV5-4
TGTGCCAGCAGCTTAGGCAGGGGTGGCAATCAGCCCCAGCATTTT,CASSLGRGGNQPQHF,TRBJ1-5,-,-,TRBV7-2
TGTGCCTGGAGTCCAGGGATAGAGGCTTTCTTT,CAWSPGIEAFF,TRBJ1-1,-,-,TRBV30
TGTGCCAGCAGCTTGGAGGGGGCCCACTATGGCTACACCTTC,CASSLEGAHYGYTF,TRBJ1-2,TRBD1,-,TRBV5-4
TGTGCCAGCAGTGAAAGGGAGCAAAAAGCTTTCTTT,CASSEREQKAFF,TRBJ1-1,-,-,TRBV2
TGTGCCAGCAGCTCAGGATACACTGAAGCTTTCTTT,CASSSGYTEAFF,TRBJ1-1,-,-,TRBV6-5
TGTGCCAGCAGCGTAGGGTTGTTTGGTCAGGTGAACACTGAAGCTTTCTTT,CASSVGLFGQVNTEAFF,TRBJ1-1,-,-,TRBV9
TGTGCCAGCGTTAGGGGTCAGGACAATGAAAAACTGTTTTTT,CASVRGQDNEKLFF,TRBJ1-4,-,-,TRBV7-9
TGTGCCAGTAGTAAGGACTCACCCGCGGACACTGAAGCTTTCTTT,CASSKDSPADTEAFF,TRBJ1-1,-,-,TRBV19
TGCAGTGCTCAGGCCGGTCAGCCCCAGCATTTT,CSAQAGQPQHF,TRBJ1-5,-,many,TRBV20-1
TGTGCCAGCAGCTTAGCGCGAAGCGGGAGCAATGAGCAGTTCTTC,CASSLARSGSNEQFF,TRBJ2-1,TRBD2,-,TRBV7-8
TGTGCCAGTAGGAGATCTAGCGGGGGCTACGAGCAGTACTTC,CASRRSSGGYEQYF,TRBJ2-7,TRBD2,-,TRBV19
TGTGCCATCAGTGAGTCGCGGGACCAGACCTACAATGAGCAGTTCTTC,CAISESRDQTYNEQFF,TRBJ2-1,-,-,TRBV10-3
TGTGCCAGCTCACCACCGTCGGTGAACACTGAAGCTTTCTTT,CASSPPSVNTEAFF,TRBJ1-1,-,-,TRBV18
TGCGCCAGCAGCCAAGCTGGGCAGGGCGTCAATCAGCCCCAGCATTTT,CASSQAGQGVNQPQHF,TRBJ1-5,-,-,TRBV4-1
TGTGCCAGCAGTTACGACCGGGACAGGGCGATCAACGTCCTGACTTTC,CASSYDRDRAINVLTF,TRBJ2-6,TRBD1,-,TRBV6-5
TGTGCCAGCAGCCCCCGCGGGGATGGCGGGCTGTTTTTT,CASSPRGDGGLFF,TRBJ2-2,-,-,TRBV7-2
TGTGCCTGGAGTGTACAGGCAGGGAGGGGCTATGGCTACACCTTC,CAWSVQAGRGYGYTF,TRBJ1-2,-,-,TRBV30
TGCGCCAGCAGCCAAGGAACCTACGGGGAGGGGTTCTTC,CASSQGTYGEGFF,TRBJ2-1,TRBD2,-,TRBV4-1
TGCGCCAGCAGCCCTTGGACAGGGAGCACAGATACGCAGTATTTT,CASSPWTGSTDTQYF,TRBJ2-3,TRBD1,-,TRBV5-1
TGTGCCAGCAGCCCCCGGGACAGGGGGTTTGAGGGCTACACCTTC,CASSPRDRGFEGYTF,TRBJ1-2,TRBD1,-,TRBV7-2